This TCR beta chain came from a study of shared clonotypes between healthy human individuals. The method was immunoSEQ multiplex PCR; TCRdb's version includes in-frame clones alone and lacks a portion of them. Of 600,000 to 750,000 clones in the sample, roughly 88% are singletons; the top ten hold around a third. Notes on this clone: As yet, its antigen is unknown.

V lost 6 bases to trimming and J lost 12 bases; unmatched junction nucleotides: 13. CDR3 length equals 14 residues. The germline gives CDR1 MNHNS, CDR2 SASEGT. Regarding the study as a whole: Clonotype sharing across a few donors was observed for approximately 5% of naive CD4 clonotypes. The genetic and exposure-history diversity represented was limited by few donors. A generally larger estimated richness was seen in naive subsets than in memory subsets.

To make CD8 memory, CD45RO+ cells were put together with CCR7-negative CD45RA+ TemRA cells. Sequences were obtained from memory CD8+ T cells from PBMCs. Subset specified: CD45RO+ cells pooled with CCR7-negative TemRA cells. The TCR was taken from a man between 18 and 35 years old in good health. Some clones in this sample may be carry-over from other donors' samples. This sequence joins TRBV6-1 and TRBJ1-4, with 7 positions matching TRBD1. CDR3 protein: CASRLGDSRTELFF. CDR3 sequence (DNA): TGTGCCAGCAGGCTTGGGGACAGCCGGACGGAACTGTTTTTT.